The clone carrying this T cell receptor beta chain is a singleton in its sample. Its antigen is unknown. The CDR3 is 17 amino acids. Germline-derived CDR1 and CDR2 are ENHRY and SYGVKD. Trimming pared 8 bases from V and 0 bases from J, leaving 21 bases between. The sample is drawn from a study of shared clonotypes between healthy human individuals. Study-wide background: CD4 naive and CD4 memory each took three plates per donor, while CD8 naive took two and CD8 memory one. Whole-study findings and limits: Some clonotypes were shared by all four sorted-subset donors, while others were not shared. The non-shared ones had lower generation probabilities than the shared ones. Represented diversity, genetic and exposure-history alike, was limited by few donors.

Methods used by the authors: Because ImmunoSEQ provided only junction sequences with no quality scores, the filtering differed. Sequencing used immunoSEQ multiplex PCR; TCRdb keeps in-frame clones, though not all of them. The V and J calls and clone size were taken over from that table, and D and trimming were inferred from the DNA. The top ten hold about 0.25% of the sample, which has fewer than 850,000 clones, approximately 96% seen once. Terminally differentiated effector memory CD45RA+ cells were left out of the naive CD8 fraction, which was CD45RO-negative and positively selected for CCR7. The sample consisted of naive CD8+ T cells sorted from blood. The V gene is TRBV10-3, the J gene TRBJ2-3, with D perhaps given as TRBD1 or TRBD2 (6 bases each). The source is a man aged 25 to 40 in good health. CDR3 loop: CAIGATGAGTSTDTQYF. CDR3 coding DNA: TGTGCCATCGGGGCCACGGGGGCGGGGACTAGCACAGATACGCAGTATTTT.